The next 15 T cell receptor beta chains were all read from a single sample in a study of T cells in Graves' hyperthyroidism and ophthalmopathy. Using RNA transcripts as the source, TCR beta CDR3 regions were amplified. The HTBI primer set drove a first-round RT-PCR of the TCR CDR3. TCRdb reanalysed the multiplex PCR reads using MiXCR and keeps one entry per CDR3 protein. The sample holds roughly 710,000 distinct CDR3 sequences, roughly a third seen once. Source material: blood. All receptors come from a woman aged 40-49 years with Graves' hyperthyroidism.

This clonotype was counted ten times or more. The chain employs TRBV5-1 and TRBJ2-7; D possibly corresponds to TRBD1 (5 bases). Trimming removed 5 bases at V and 2 bases at J, with 11 bases between. The CDR3 totals 13 residues. CDR1 is SGHRS, CDR2 YFSETQ, per germline. CDR3 bases: TGCGCCAGCAGTGGGGCAGGGCCCTACGAGCAGTACTTC. Translated: CASSGAGPYEQYF.

Only a few counts were recorded for this clonotype. The rearrangement links TRBV28 to TRBJ2-5; 10 nucleotides align to TRBD1. The V gene's germline CDR1 is MDHEN and CDR2 SYDVKM. The CDR3 runs to 14 residues. V dropped 2 bases and J dropped 4; count of bases not matched to a gene: 1. The CDR3 region has the DNA TGTGCCAGCAGTTTAGGGGACAGGGGAGAGACCCAGTACTTC. It encodes CASSLGDRGETQYF.

Comments on this clonotype: This could be a read error, since a much larger clone is one nucleotide away. The V call is TRBV29-1, the J call TRBJ1-1; D is unresolved. V gave up 7 bases and J gave up 3 bases, with 12 bases separating them. Germline loops: CDR1 SQVTM, CDR2 ANQGSEA. The CDR3 totals 12 residues. CDR3 bases: TGCAGCGCCCCCGGAGACGACACTGAAGCTTTCTTT. Its protein product is CSAPGDDTEAFF.

This clonotype was observed at least ten times. This chain links TRBV14 with TRBJ2-6; D ambiguous. The V end was cut by 1 base, the J end by 0 bases, with 4 bases between. The CDR3 sequence is 15 residues long. Per germline, CDR1 SGHDN and CDR2 FVKESK. This CDR3 reads CASSQGFSGANVLTF. In DNA, the CDR3 is TGTGCCAGCAGCCAAGGGTTCTCTGGGGCCAACGTCCTGACTTTC.

The chain couples TRBV28 to TRBJ1-5; D unclear. Per germline, CDR1 MDHEN and CDR2 SYDVKM. CDR3 size: 13 residues. Trimming took 3 bases from V and 4 from J, leaving 7 bases between them. The CDR3 loop reads CASSFVKNQPQHF. DNA of the CDR3: TGTGCCAGCAGTTTCGTTAAGAATCAGCCCCAGCATTTT.

This clonotype was observed at least ten times. The gene calls are TRBV15 and TRBJ1-1; D perhaps matches TRBD1 (5 bases). Trimming pared 1 base from V and 5 bases from J, leaving 14 bases between. The CDR3 length is 15 residues. Germline CDR1 reads LNHNV; CDR2 reads YYDKDF (reference sequence). CDR3 region: CATSRGGGGGTEAFF. Written as DNA, the CDR3 is TGTGCCACCAGCAGAGGGGGAGGCGGGGGGACTGAAGCTTTCTTT.

A few counts support this clonotype. The rearrangement uses TRBV6-5 and TRBJ1-1, with 7 nucleotides matching TRBD1. The ends lost 6 bases at V and 5 bases at J; junction bases unmatched: 6. This CDR3 comprises 13 residues. Per germline, CDR1 MNHEY and CDR2 SVGAGI. CDR3 sequence: CASRRTGVTEAFF. CDR3 coding DNA: TGTGCCAGCAGACGCACAGGGGTTACTGAAGCTTTCTTT.

The rearrangement links TRBV10-3 to TRBJ2-7; 8 bases map to TRBD1. The germline CDR1 and CDR2 sequences are ENHRY and SYGVKD. The V and J ends lost 10 bases and 5 bases, in that order; junction bases with no gene match: 13. This CDR3 contains 14 residues. CDR3 coding DNA: TGTGCCACCCGCGGAGGACAGGGATCTAACGAGCAGTACTTC. It codes for CATRGGQGSNEQYF.

J is TRBJ1-2 and V is TRBV27; D not resolved. CDR3 length equals 13 residues. Germline V CDR1 and CDR2: MNHEY, SMNVEV (reference sequence). V gave up 4 bases and J gave up 7 bases, with 13 bases separating them. The CDR3 loop is CASSSDIWPGYTF. CDR3 bases: TGTGCCAGCAGTTCCGACATCTGGCCTGGCTACACCTTC.

This clonotype has just a few counts. V gene TRBV27 combines with J gene TRBJ1-6; D call uncertain. The CDR3 sequence is 13 residues long. Per germline, CDR1 MNHEY and CDR2 SMNVEV (reference sequence). V lost 2 bases to trimming and J lost 8 bases, with 7 bases between them. CDR3 in amino acids: CASSLKADSPLHF. The CDR3 nucleotides read TGTGCCAGCAGTTTAAAGGCGGATTCACCCCTCCACTTT.

The chain links TRBV25-1 to TRBJ1-1, with TRBD1 matching over 8 bases. The ends lost 10 bases at V and 6 bases at J; junction bases unmatched: 10. The CDR3 consists of 13 residues. Germline V gives CDR1 MGHDK, CDR2 SYGVNS. CDR3 sequence (DNA): TGTGCCACCAGGACAGGGAATTTCGCTGAAGCTTTCTTT. Translation: CATRTGNFAEAFF.

In its sample, this clonotype was seen a few times. This chain uses TRBV25-1 with TRBJ2-7; D remains ambiguous. Germline V gene data show CDR1 as MGHDK and CDR2 as SYGVNS. Trimming took 3 bases from V and 4 from J, leaving 7 bases between them. This CDR3 region has 12 residues. CDR3 in DNA: TGTGCCAGCAGTGACTACGGTTACGAGCAGTACTTC. This encodes CASSDYGYEQYF.

The CDR3 region has the DNA TGTGCCAGCATACGGGAATTCGCGAACACCGGGGAGCTGTTTTTT. Amino acids: CASIREFANTGELFF. V is TRBV7-2 and J is TRBJ2-2; D is perhaps TRBD2 (5 bases). CDR1 and CDR2 (germline): SGHTA, FQGNSA. Trimming removed 7 bases at V and 0 bases at J, with 12 bases between. The CDR3 is 15 residues long.

In its sample, this clonotype was seen many times. The J gene is TRBJ1-5, the V gene TRBV27, with 7 bases that match TRBD1. The V gene's germline CDR1 is MNHEY and CDR2 SMNVEV (reference sequence). V gave up 5 bases and J gave up 6 bases; unmatched junction bases: 7. The CDR3 totals 14 residues. Written as DNA, the CDR3 is TGTGCCAGCAGTCCCAACAGGGGACGTCAGCCCCAGCATTTT. Amino acids: CASSPNRGRQPQHF.

The count of this clonotype is one. One end of the junction is discordant with germline, which a read error may explain. The chain uses TRBV6-1 and TRBJ1-1; D call uncertain. Germline CDR1 MNHNS, CDR2 SASEGT. This CDR3 has 12 amino acids. CDR3 DNA sequence: TGTGCCAGCTCCCTCTCTGACACTGAAGCTCTCTTT. The encoded protein is CASSLSDTEALF.